This passage covers 19 T cell receptor beta chains from one sample sequenced in a study of blood T cell repertoires in COVID-19. Repertoires were generated with immunoSEQ multiplex PCR, while TCRdb's copy carries only in-frame clones and drops some. The sample shows 15,000 to 20,000 clones, about 90% of them seen only once. Sample: peripheral blood. These receptors were obtained from a human donor in a cohort sampled during active COVID-19.

This chain uses TRBV5-6 with TRBJ1-2, with 7 bases that match TRBD1. Germline assignment: CDR1 SGHDT and CDR2 YYEEEE. With 4 bases clipped from V and 3 bases from J, the junction kept 9 bases outside the gene matches. The length of the CDR3 is 15 residues. CDR3 nucleotide sequence: TGTGCCAGCAGCCTCCGAGGGGGCCAGCACTATGGCTACACCTTC. Translation: CASSLRGGQHYGYTF.

V and J are TRBV6-2 or TRBV6-3 and TRBJ1-2; D gene uncertain. The CDR3 consists of 15 residues. V lost 6 bases to trimming and J lost 4 bases, with 18 bases between them. Germline V CDR1 and CDR2: MNHEY, SVGEGT. The CDR3 bases are TGTGCCAGCAGCTCAAAGGTGGGCGGGAGCTATGGCTACACCTTC. It is translated as CASSSKVGGSYGYTF.

This sequence joins TRBV2 and TRBJ1-6; 7 bases align to TRBD1. V gave up 1 base and J gave up 9 bases; unmatched junction bases: 6. The germline V gene encodes CDR1 SNHLY and CDR2 FYNNEI. This CDR3 comprises 15 residues. The CDR3, as DNA: TGTGCCAGCAGTGAAGGCAGGGGGTCGGTTTCACCCCTCCACTTT. Translated, it gives CASSEGRGSVSPLHF.

The chain combines TRBV10-3 with TRBJ1-1, with TRBD1 matching over 8 bases. Germline V gene data show CDR1 as ENHRY and CDR2 as SYGVKD. This CDR3 spans 13 amino acids. The V gene end was trimmed by 2 bases and the J gene end by 8 bases; junction bases not matched to a gene: 4. CDR3 DNA: TGTGCCATCAGTGAGCGGTGGGACAGGGAAGCTTTCTTT. Its translation: CAISERWDREAFF.

This rearrangement joins TRBV7-9 to TRBJ2-1; TRBD1 agrees at 9 bases. The CDR3 consists of 15 residues. V lost 0 bases to trimming and J lost 6 bases; unmatched junction nucleotides: 3. Per germline, CDR1 SEHNR and CDR2 FQNEAQ (reference sequence). The CDR3 sequence: CASSLADRGGNEQFF. DNA of the CDR3: TGTGCCAGCAGCTTAGCGGACAGGGGAGGCAATGAGCAGTTCTTC.

J is TRBJ2-2 and V is TRBV6-2 or TRBV6-3, with a possible D match to TRBD1 (5 bases). The CDR3 consists of 15 residues. CDR1 is MNHEY and CDR2 is SVGEGT in the germline V gene. V lost 2 bases and J 0 bases, leaving 7 bases between the germline ends. CDR3: CASSYRGANTGELFF. CDR3 DNA: TGTGCCAGCAGTTACAGGGGCGCGAACACCGGGGAGCTGTTTTTT.

The chain employs TRBV20-1 and TRBJ2-5; 7 bases map to TRBD2. CDR3 length equals 11 residues. The V gene's germline CDR1 is DFQATT and CDR2 SNEGSKA (reference sequence). The J segment lost 4 bases and the V segment lost 5 bases, leaving 1 base of the junction unmatched. The CDR3 nucleotides are TGCAGTGCTTTAGCGGGAGAGACCCAGTACTTC. It yields the protein CSALAGETQYF.

In its sample, this clone was seen a few times. This chain uses TRBV29-1 with TRBJ2-3; a possible D gene is TRBD2 (5 bases). Trimming stripped 8 bases from V and 0 bases from J, with 15 bases between. The CDR3 is 14 residues long. CDR1 is SQVTM, CDR2 ANQGSEA, per germline. CDR3 in DNA: TGCAGCACCGCTGGTGGGGAGAGCACAGATACGCAGTATTTT. This sequence encodes CSTAGGESTDTQYF.

The V gene is TRBV6-5, the J gene TRBJ1-3; D gene uncertain. The CDR3 is 13 amino acids. The germline V gene encodes CDR1 MNHEY and CDR2 SVGAGI. V was trimmed by 8 bases and J by 4 bases, leaving 12 bases between them. The CDR3 sequence is CASVSVVGNTIYF. The CDR3 DNA reads as TGTGCCAGCGTTTCGGTCGTCGGAAACACCATATATTTT.

This chain connects TRBV6-2 or TRBV6-3 to TRBJ1-4; no firm D call. The V gene's germline CDR1 is MNHEY and CDR2 SVGEGT. Trimming took off 4 bases at V and 6 bases at J, with 15 bases between the two ends. The CDR3 is 15 amino acids. The CDR3 DNA is TGTGCCAGCAGTTCCCCAAGGAGTTTCGATGAAAAACTGTTTTTT. Protein sequence: CASSSPRSFDEKLFF.

About this clone itself: Other DNA sequences from this sample encode an identical CDR3 as well. V is TRBV5-6 and J is TRBJ1-4, with a possible D match to TRBD1 (6 bases). This CDR3 region has 14 residues. Trimming removed 4 bases from V and 0 bases from J, with 7 bases in between. Germline V gives CDR1 SGHDT, CDR2 YYEEEE. The CDR3 DNA reads TGTGCCAGCAGCCCAGGGGCAACTAATGAAAAACTGTTTTTT. It encodes CASSPGATNEKLFF.

This clone has only one observation. This chain joins TRBV7-2 and TRBJ2-2; D is unresolved. Trimming removed 2 bases from V and 0 bases from J, with 4 bases in between. CDR1 and CDR2 from the germline V gene are SGHTA and FQGNSA. The CDR3 runs to 14 residues. The CDR3 bases are TGTGCCAGCAGCTTACTTTCGAACACCGGGGAGCTGTTTTTT. Protein sequence: CASSLLSNTGELFF.

The chain carries TRBV2 and TRBJ1-4; no clear D gene. This CDR3 comprises 11 residues. Trimming shortened V by 7 bases and J by 7 bases, and 7 bases separated the two germline ends. CDR1 and CDR2 (germline): SNHLY, FYNNEI. CDR3 in DNA: TGTGCCAGCACCCGAGGTGAAAAACTGTTTTTT. This encodes CASTRGEKLFF.

The chain joins TRBV30 to TRBJ2-6; D is uncertain. Germline V lookup: CDR1 GTSNPN, CDR2 SVGIG (reference sequence). V lost 0 bases and J 0 bases, leaving 12 bases between the germline ends. The CDR3 extends over 17 amino acids. The CDR3 region is CAWSVGTESSGANVLTF. The CDR3 DNA is TGTGCCTGGAGTGTAGGTACAGAGAGCTCTGGGGCCAACGTCCTGACTTTC.

V usage is TRBV6-5 and J usage is TRBJ1-1, with 10 bases matching TRBD1. From germline, CDR1 is MNHEY and CDR2 SVGAGI. The CDR3 covers 13 residues. V dropped 8 bases and J dropped 9; count of bases not matched to a gene: 9. CDR3 in amino acids: CASLLTGGSKAFF. DNA for the CDR3: TGTGCCAGCCTCCTGACAGGGGGCAGTAAAGCTTTCTTT.

This clone was counted a few times. The chain is built from TRBV6-5 and TRBJ1-2; TRBD1 matches 7 bases. With 1 base clipped from V and 2 bases from J, the junction kept 1 base outside the gene matches. This CDR3 is built from 14 residues. Germline V gene lookup returns CDR1 MNHEY and CDR2 SVGAGI. CDR3 DNA sequence: TGTGCCAGCAGTTACTTGGACAGGAACTATGGCTACACCTTC. Translated: CASSYLDRNYGYTF.

A single count supports this clone. This sequence joins TRBV30 and TRBJ2-7; D gene ambiguous. V was clipped by 5 bases and J by 0 bases, with 5 bases between them. Germline V CDR1 and CDR2: GTSNPN, SVGIG (reference sequence). The CDR3 has 11 residues. The CDR3 protein is CAWGLSYEQYF. For the CDR3, the DNA is TGTGCCTGGGGCCTCTCCTACGAGCAGTACTTC.

This chain joins TRBV12-3 or TRBV12-4 and TRBJ2-4; 8 bases are a match to TRBD2. The ends lost 6 bases at V and 9 bases at J; junction bases unmatched: 7. CDR3 length: 13 residues. The CDR3 DNA reads TGTGCCAGCAGCCCGACTAGCGCGACCATTCAGTACTTC. Protein sequence: CASSPTSATIQYF.

The chain is built from TRBV3-1 (or the pseudogene TRBV3-2) and TRBJ2-7; D ambiguous. The CDR3 extends over 14 amino acids. The V gene lost 1 base and the J gene lost 2 bases, with 9 bases spanning the gap. Germline lookup yields CDR1 LGHDT and CDR2 YNNKEL (reference sequence). CDR3 region: CASSQGSMAYEQYF. CDR3 DNA sequence: TGTGCCAGCAGCCAAGGGAGCATGGCCTACGAGCAGTACTTC.